This T cell receptor beta chain stems from a study of T cells in Graves' hyperthyroidism and ophthalmopathy. This clonotype has a handful of counts. Its antigen is unknown. Amplification of TCR beta CDR3 regions used RNA as the template. The HTBI primer set was used in a first-round RT-PCR of the TCR CDR3. TCRdb reprocessed the multiplex PCR reads with MiXCR, giving one entry per CDR3 protein. Here the sample spans about 210,000 distinct CDR3 sequences, 17% being singletons. Findings and caveats of the study: Most thyroid clonotypes that were expanded above 0.001 also turned up in blood. A model using 13 V-J features told ophthalmopathy apart from stable hyperthyroidism.

If no ophthalmopathy progression occurred within 18 months, Graves' hyperthyroidism was stable. The source is a man aged 50-60 years with Graves' hyperthyroidism. Sequenced material: blood.

The CDR3 DNA is TGTGCCAGTAGTTACGTGTACAATGAGCAGTTCTTC. Encoded protein: CASSYVYNEQFF. V usage is TRBV19 and J usage is TRBJ2-1; no definite D call. This CDR3 comprises 12 residues. V lost 5 bases, J lost 4 bases, and 6 bases lay in between. CDR1 and CDR2 (germline): LNHDA, SQIVND (reference sequence).